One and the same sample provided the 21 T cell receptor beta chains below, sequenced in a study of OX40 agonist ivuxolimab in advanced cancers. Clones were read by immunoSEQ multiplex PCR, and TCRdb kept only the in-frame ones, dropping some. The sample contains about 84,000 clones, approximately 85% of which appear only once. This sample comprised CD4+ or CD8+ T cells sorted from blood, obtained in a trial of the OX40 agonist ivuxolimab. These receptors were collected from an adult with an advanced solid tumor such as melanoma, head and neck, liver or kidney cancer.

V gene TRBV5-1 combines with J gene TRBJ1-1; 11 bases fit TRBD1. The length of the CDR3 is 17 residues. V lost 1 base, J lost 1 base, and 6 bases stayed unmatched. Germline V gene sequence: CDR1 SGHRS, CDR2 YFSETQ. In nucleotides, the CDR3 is TGCGCCAGCAGCTTGTCGTGGACAGGGGGCTCGAACACTGAAGCTTTCTTT. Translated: CASSLSWTGGSNTEAFF.

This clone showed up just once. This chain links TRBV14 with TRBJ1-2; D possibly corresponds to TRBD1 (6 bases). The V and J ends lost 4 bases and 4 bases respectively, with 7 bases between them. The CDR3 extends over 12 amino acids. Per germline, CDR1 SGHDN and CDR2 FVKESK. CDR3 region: CASSPTGYGYTF. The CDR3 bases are TGTGCCAGCAGCCCGACAGGCTATGGCTACACCTTC.

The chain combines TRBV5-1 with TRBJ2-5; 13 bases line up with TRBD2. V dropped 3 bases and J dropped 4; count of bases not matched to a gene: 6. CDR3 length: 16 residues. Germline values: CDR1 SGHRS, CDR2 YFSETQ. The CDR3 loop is CASSSLAGGSRETQYF. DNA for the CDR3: TGCGCCAGCAGCTCACTAGCGGGGGGGTCACGAGAGACCCAGTACTTC.

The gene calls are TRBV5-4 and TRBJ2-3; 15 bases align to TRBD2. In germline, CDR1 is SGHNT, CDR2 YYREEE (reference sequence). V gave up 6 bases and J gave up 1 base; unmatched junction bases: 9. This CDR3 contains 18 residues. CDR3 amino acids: CASNKGLAGGLGTDTQYF. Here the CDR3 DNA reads TGTGCCAGCAACAAGGGACTAGCGGGGGGTCTGGGCACAGATACGCAGTATTTT.

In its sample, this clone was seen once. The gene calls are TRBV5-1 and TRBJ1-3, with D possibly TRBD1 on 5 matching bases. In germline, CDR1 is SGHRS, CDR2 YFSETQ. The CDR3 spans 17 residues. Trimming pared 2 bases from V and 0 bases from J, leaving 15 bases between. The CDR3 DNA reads TGCGCCAGCAGCTTCTCGCTGGACACCAACTCTGGAAACACCATATATTTT. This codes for CASSFSLDTNSGNTIYF.

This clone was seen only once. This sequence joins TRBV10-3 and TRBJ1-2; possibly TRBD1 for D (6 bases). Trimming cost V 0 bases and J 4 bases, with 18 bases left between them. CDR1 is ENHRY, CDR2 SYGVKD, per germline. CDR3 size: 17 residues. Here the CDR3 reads CAISESRTDLLFYGYTF. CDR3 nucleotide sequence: TGTGCCATCAGTGAGTCTAGGACAGACCTTCTTTTCTATGGCTACACCTTC.

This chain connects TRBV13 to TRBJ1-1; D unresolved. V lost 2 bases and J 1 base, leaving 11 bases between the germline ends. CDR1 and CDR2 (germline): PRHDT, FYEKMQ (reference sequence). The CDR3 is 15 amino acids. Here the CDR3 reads CASSLRVAGNTEAFF. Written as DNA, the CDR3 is TGTGCCAGCAGCTTAAGAGTGGCCGGGAACACTGAAGCTTTCTTT.

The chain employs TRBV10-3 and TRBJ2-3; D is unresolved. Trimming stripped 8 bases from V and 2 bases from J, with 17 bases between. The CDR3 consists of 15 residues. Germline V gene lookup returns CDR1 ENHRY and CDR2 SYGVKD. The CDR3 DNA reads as TGTGCCATCCGCGACACCACGCGAAACACAGATACGCAGTATTTT. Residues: CAIRDTTRNTDTQYF.

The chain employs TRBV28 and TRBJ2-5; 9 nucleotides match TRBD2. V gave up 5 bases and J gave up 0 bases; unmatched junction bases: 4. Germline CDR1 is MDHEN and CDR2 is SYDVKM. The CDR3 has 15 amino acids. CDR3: CASSRPSGNQETQYF. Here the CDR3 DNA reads TGTGCCAGCAGTCGCCCTAGCGGGAACCAAGAGACCCAGTACTTC.

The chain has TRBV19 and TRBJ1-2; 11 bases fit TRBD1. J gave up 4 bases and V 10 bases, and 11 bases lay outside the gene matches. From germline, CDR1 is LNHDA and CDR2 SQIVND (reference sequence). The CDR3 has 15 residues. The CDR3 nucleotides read TGTGCCACCCGGTGGACAGGGGGCGCTTTCTATGGCTACACCTTC. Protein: CATRWTGGAFYGYTF.

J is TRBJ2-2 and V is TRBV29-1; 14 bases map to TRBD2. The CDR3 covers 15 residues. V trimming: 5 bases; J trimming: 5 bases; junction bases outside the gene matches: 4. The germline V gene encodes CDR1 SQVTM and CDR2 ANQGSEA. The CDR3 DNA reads TGCAGCGTTTCGGGACTAGCGGGAGTGACCGGGGAGCTGTTTTTT. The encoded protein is CSVSGLAGVTGELFF.

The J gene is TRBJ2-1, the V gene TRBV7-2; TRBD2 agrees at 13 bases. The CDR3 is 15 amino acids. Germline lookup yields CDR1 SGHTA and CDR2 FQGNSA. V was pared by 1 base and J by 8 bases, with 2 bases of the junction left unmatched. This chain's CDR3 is CASSLGLAGGHEQFF. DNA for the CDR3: TGTGCCAGCAGCTTAGGACTAGCGGGAGGCCATGAGCAGTTCTTC.

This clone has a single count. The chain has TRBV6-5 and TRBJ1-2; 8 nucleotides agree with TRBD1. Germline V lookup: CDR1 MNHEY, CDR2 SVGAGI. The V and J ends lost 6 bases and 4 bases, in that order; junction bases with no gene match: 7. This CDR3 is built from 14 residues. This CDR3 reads CASRHPGGAYGYTF. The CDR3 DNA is TGTGCCAGCAGGCATCCAGGGGGCGCCTATGGCTACACCTTC.

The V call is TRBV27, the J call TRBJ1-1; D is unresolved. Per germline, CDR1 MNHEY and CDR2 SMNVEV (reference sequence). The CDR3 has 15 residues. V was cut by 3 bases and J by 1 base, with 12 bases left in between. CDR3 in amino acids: CASSFGIGANTEAFF. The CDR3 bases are TGTGCCAGCAGTTTCGGCATCGGTGCGAACACTGAAGCTTTCTTT.

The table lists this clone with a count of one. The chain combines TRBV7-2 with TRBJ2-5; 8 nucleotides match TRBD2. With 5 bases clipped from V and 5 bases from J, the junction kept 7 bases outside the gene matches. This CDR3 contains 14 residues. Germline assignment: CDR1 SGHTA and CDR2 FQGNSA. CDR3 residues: CASSPRTSSETQYF. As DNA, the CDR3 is TGTGCCAGCAGCCCTAGGACTAGCTCGGAGACCCAGTACTTC. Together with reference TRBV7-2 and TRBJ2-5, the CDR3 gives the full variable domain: GAGVSQSPSNKVTEKGKDVELRCDPISGHTALYWYRQSLGQGLEFLIYFQGNSAPDKSGLPSDRFSAERTGGSVSTLTIQRTQQEDSAVYLCASSPRTSSETQYFGPGTRLLVL.

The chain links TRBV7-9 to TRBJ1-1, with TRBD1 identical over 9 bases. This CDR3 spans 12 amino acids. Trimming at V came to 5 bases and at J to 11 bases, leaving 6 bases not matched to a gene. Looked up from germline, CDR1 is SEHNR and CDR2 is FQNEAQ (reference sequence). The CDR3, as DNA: TGTGCCAGCAGCCTACAGGGGGCTGGCGCTTTCTTT. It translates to CASSLQGAGAFF. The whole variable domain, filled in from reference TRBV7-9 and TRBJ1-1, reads DTGVSQNPRHKITKRGQNVTFRCDPISEHNRLYWYRQTLGQGPEFLTYFQNEAQLEKSRLLSDRFSAERPKGSFSTLEIQRTEQGDSAMYLCASSLQGAGAFFGQGTRLTVV.

This CDR3 reads CASSARLDPRPSHYNEQFF. As DNA, the CDR3 is TGTGCCAGTAGTGCCCGACTGGACCCACGTCCCTCACACTACAATGAGCAGTTCTTC. This chain links TRBV19 with TRBJ2-1; D not resolved. Trimming took 5 bases from V and 3 from J, leaving 26 bases between them. The CDR3 is 19 amino acids. Germline CDR1 is LNHDA and CDR2 is SQIVND (reference sequence).

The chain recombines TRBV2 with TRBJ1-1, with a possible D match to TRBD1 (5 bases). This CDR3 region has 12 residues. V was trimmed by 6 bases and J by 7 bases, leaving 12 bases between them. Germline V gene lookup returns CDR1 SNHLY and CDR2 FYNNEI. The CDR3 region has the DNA TGTGCCAGCAGGGGGGGGACCGATGAAGCTTTCTTT. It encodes CASRGGTDEAFF.

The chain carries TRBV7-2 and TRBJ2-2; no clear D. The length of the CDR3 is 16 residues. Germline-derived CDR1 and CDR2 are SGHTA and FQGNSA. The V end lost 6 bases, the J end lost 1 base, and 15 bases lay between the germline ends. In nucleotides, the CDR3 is TGTGCCAGCAGTCCGAACTCCGCCGTGAACACCGGGGAGCTGTTTTTT. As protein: CASSPNSAVNTGELFF.

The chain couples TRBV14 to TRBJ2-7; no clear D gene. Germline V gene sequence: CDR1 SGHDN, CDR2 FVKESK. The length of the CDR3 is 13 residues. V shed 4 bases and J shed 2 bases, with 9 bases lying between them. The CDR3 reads CASSRMKTYEQYF. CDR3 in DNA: TGTGCCAGCAGCCGGATGAAGACCTACGAGCAGTACTTC.

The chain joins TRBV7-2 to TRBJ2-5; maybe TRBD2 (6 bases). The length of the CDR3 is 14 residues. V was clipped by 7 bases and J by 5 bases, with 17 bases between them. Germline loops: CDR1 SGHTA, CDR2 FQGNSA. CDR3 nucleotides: TGTGCCAGCACCCGATGGAGGGGAGAGGAGACCCAGTACTTC. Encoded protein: CASTRWRGEETQYF.